Listed here are 5 T cell receptor beta chains from one sample, sequenced in a study of cytomegalovirus exposure and HLA in healthy donors. Primers: 60 Vbeta forward and 13 Jbeta reverse. The data were produced by immunoSEQ multiplex PCR, yet TCRdb's version contains in-frame clones alone and is incomplete. The sample yields about 130,000 clones, about 78% seen once. The source material was PBMCs. The receptors were gathered from a human donor in good health.

This chain uses TRBV5-1 with TRBJ2-2; 7 nucleotides agree with TRBD2. CDR3 size: 15 residues. J lost 1 base, V lost 5 bases, and 5 bases had no gene match. CDR1 is SGHRS and CDR2 is YFSETQ in the germline V gene. The CDR3: CASRTGTMNTGELFF. CDR3 nucleotides: TGCGCCAGCAGAACCGGGACTATGAACACCGGGGAGCTGTTTTTT.

The chain uses TRBV7-9 and TRBJ2-1, with TRBD2 identical over 8 bases. The V gene's germline CDR1 is SEHNR and CDR2 FQNEAQ (reference sequence). The V gene end was trimmed by 1 base and the J gene end by 7 bases; junction bases not matched to a gene: 9. This CDR3 has 16 amino acids. The CDR3 DNA follows: TGTGCCAGCAGCTTAGTCGGAACGGGAGGGGAGAATGAGCAGTTCTTC. Its translation is CASSLVGTGGENEQFF.

The chain links TRBV9 to TRBJ1-5, with D perhaps TRBD1 (5 bases). The V gene lost 6 bases and the J gene lost 3 bases, with 16 bases spanning the gap. There are 15 residues in the CDR3. Germline V gives CDR1 SGDLS, CDR2 YYNGEE. The CDR3 is CASTKGEGFNQPQHF. Here the CDR3 DNA reads TGTGCCAGCACCAAAGGGGAGGGGTTCAATCAGCCCCAGCATTTT.

The genes are TRBV6-5 and TRBJ1-2; TRBD1 agrees at 9 bases. The CDR3 is 15 residues long. The V gene's germline CDR1 is MNHEY and CDR2 SVGAGI. V lost 5 bases and J lost 8; bases outside the gene matches: 12. For the CDR3, the DNA is TGTGCCAGCAGTCCTAAACAGGGGGCCGTCCCGGGCTACACCTTC. Translated, it gives CASSPKQGAVPGYTF.

The chain combines TRBV4-2 with TRBJ2-6; D remains ambiguous. The V gene's germline CDR1 is LGHNA and CDR2 YNFKEQ. CDR3 length equals 15 residues. V lost 4 bases to trimming and J lost 0 bases, with 7 bases between them. The CDR3 DNA follows: TGTGCCAGCAGCCGCACAAGCTCTGGGGCCAACGTCCTGACTTTC. It codes for CASSRTSSGANVLTF.